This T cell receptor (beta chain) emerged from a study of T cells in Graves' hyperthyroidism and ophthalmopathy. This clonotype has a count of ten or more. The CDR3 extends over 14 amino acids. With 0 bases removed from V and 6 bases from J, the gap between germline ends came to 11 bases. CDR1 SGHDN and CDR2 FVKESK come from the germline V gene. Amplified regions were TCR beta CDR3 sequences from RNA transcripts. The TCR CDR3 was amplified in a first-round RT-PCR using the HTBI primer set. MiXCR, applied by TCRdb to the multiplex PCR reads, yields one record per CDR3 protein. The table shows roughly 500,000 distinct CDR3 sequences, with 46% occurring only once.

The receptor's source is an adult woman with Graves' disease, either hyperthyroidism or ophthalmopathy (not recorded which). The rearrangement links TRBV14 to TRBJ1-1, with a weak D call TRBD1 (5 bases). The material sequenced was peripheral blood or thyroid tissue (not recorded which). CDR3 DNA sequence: TGTGCCAGCAGCCAAGACAGGGCGAAGCCTGAAGCTTTCTTT. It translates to CASSQDRAKPEAFF.